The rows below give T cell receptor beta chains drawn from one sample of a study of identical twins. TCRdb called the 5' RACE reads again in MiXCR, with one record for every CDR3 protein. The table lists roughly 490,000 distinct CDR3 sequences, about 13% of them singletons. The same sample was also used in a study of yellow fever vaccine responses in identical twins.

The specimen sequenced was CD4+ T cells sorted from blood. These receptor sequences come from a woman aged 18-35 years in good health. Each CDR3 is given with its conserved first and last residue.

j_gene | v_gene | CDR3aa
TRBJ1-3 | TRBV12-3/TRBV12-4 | CASSLATGPGNTIYF
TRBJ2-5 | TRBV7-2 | CASSSRTGKKETQYF
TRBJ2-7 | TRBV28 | CASSFRRREQYF
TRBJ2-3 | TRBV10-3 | CAISSRGGQDTQYF
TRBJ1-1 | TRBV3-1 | CASSQQPWSTEAFF
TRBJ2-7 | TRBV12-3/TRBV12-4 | CASILSGSYEQYF
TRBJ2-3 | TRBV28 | CASSLDAPGLDTQYF
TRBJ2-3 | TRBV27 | CASYRESDTQYF
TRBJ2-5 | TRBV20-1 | CSASGQETQYF
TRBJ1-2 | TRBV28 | CASSPASLGKGYGYTF
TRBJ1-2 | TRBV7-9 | CASIELGGSTGGYTF
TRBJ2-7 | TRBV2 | CASRGPTSGAYEQYF